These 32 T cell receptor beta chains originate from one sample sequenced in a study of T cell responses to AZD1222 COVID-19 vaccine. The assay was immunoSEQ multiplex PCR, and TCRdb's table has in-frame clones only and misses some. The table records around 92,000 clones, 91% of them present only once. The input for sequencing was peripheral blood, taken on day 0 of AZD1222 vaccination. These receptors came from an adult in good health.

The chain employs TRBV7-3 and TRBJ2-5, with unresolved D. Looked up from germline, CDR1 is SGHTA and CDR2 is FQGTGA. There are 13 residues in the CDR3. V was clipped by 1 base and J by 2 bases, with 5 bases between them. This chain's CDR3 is CASSLNRQETQYF. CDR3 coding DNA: TGTGCCAGCAGCTTAAACAGACAAGAGACCCAGTACTTC.

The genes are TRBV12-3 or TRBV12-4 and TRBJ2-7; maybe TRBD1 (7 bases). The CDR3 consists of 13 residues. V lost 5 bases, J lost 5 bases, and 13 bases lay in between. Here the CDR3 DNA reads TGTGCCAGCAGTCTAGACAGGGAGGACGAGCAGTACTTC. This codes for CASSLDREDEQYF.

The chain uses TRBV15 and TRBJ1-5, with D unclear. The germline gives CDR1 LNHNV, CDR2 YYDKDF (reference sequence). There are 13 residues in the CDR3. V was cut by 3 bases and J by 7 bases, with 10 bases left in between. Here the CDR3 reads CATSRPPGQPQHF. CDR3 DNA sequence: TGTGCCACCAGCAGGCCCCCCGGCCAGCCCCAGCATTTT.

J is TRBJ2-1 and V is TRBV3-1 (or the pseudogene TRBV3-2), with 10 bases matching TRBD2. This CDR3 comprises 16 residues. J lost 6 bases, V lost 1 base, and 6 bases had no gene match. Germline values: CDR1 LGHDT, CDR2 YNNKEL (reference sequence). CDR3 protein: CASSQGSGRAVNEQFF. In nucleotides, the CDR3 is TGTGCCAGCAGCCAAGGGAGCGGGAGGGCCGTCAATGAGCAGTTCTTC.

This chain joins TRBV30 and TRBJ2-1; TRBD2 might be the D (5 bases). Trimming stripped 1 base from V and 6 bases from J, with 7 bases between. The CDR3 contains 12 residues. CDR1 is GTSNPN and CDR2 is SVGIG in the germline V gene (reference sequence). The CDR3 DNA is TGTGCCTGGAGTGGGGGAGCCAATGAGCAGTTCTTC. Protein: CAWSGGANEQFF.

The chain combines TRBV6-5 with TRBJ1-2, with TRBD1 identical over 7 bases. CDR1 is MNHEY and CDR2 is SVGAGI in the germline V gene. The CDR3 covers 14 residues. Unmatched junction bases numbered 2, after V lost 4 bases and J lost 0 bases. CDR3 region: CASSSGTANYGYTF. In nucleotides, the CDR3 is TGTGCCAGCAGTTCCGGGACAGCTAACTATGGCTACACCTTC.

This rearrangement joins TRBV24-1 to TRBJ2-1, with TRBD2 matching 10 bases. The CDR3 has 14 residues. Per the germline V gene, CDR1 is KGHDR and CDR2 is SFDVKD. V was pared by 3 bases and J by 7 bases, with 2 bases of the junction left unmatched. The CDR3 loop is CATSDRLAGNEQFF. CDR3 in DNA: TGTGCCACCAGTGATCGACTAGCGGGTAATGAGCAGTTCTTC.

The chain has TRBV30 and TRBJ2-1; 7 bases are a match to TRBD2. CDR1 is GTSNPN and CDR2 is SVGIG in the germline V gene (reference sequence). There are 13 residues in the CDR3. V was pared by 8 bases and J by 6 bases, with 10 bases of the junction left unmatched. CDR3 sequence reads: CAQRRAGVNEQFF. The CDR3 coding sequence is TGTGCCCAGAGACGGGCGGGAGTCAATGAGCAGTTCTTC. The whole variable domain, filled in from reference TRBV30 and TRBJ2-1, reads SQTIHQWPATLVQPVGSPLSLECTVEGTSNPNLYWYRQAAGRGLQLLFYSVGIGQISSEVPQNLSASRPQDRQFILSSKKLLLSDSGFYLCAQRRAGVNEQFFGPGTRLTVL.

CDR3 protein: CASSAGTGAQHF. CDR3 DNA: TGTGCCAGCAGCGCCGGGACAGGGGCCCAGCATTTT. The chain links TRBV5-6 to TRBJ1-5; 10 positions agree with TRBD1. This CDR3 is built from 12 residues. Germline trimming cut 4 bases from V and 11 bases from J; bases unmatched to any gene: 3. Germline V lookup: CDR1 SGHDT, CDR2 YYEEEE.

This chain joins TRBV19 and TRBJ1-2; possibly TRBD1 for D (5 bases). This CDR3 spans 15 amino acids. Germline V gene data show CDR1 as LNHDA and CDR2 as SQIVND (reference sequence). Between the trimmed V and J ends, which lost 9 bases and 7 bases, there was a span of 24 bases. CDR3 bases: TGTGCCAGCCGGGCGGGGCAGGGCGTTACCGGTGGCTACACCTTC. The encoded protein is CASRAGQGVTGGYTF.

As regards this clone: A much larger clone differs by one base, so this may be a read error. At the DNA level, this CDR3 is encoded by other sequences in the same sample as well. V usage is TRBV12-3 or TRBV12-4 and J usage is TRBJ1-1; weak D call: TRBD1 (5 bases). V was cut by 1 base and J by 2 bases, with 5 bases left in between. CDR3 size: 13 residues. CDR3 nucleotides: TGTGCCAGCAGTTTAGGGGGCAACACTGAAGCTTTCTTT. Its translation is CASSLGGNTEAFF.

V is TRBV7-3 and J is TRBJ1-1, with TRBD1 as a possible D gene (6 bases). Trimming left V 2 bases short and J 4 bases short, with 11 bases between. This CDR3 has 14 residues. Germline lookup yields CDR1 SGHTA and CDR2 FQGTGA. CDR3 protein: CASSLSQGTTEAFF. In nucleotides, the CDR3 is TGTGCCAGCAGCTTATCACAGGGTACCACTGAAGCTTTCTTT.

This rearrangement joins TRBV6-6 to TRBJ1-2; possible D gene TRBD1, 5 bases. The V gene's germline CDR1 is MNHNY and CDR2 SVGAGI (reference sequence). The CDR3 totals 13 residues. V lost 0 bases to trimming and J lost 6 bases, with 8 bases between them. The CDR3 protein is CASSYSGPDGYTF. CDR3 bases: TGTGCCAGCAGTTACTCGGGGCCCGATGGCTACACCTTC.

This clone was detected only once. The DNA of the CDR3 is TGTGCCAGCAGTACAACCCTCAGGGGGGGCAACCCTGGCGAGCAGTACTTC. Translated, it gives CASSTTLRGGNPGEQYF. The gene calls are TRBV28 and TRBJ2-7; D may be TRBD1 or TRBD2 (7 bases each). The germline V gene has CDR1 MDHEN and CDR2 SYDVKM. Trimming stripped 5 bases from V and 6 bases from J, with 26 bases between. The CDR3 runs 17 residues.

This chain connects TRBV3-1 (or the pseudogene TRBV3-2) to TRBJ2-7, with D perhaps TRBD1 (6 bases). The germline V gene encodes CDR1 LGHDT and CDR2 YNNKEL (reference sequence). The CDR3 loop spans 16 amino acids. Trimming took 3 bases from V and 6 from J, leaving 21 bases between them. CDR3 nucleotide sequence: TGTGCCAGCAGCCACCCCCTGGGGGCTAGTCCTGTCGAGCAGTACTTC. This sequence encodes CASSHPLGASPVEQYF.

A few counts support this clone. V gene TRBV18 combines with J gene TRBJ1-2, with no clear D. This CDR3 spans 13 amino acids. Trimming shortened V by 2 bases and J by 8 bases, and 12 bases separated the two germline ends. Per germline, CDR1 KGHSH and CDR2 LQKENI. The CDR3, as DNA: TGTGCCAGCTCACCAGAGGGCTCGATAGGCTACACCTTC. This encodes CASSPEGSIGYTF.

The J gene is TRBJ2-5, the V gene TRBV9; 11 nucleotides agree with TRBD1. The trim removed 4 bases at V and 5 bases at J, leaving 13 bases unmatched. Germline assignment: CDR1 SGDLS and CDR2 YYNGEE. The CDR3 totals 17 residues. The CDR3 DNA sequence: TGTGCCAGCAGCTCGGGGACAGGGGGTTTGCTACTGGAGACCCAGTACTTC. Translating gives CASSSGTGGLLLETQYF.

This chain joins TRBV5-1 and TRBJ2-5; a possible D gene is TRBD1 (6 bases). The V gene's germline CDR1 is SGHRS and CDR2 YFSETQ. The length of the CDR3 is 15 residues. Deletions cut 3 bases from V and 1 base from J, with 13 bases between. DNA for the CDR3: TGCGCCAGCAGCTGGTCTGACAGGACCCAAGAGACCCAGTACTTC. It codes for CASSWSDRTQETQYF.

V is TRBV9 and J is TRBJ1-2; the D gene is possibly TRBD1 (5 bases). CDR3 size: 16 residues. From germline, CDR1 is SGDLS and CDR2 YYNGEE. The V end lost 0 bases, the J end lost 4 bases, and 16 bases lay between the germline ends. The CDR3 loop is CASSVAWGPAGYGYTF. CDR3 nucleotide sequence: TGTGCCAGCAGCGTAGCTTGGGGACCAGCAGGCTATGGCTACACCTTC.

CDR3 region: CASSPTGEVQPQHF. In nucleotides, the CDR3 is TGTGCCAGCTCACCAACAGGGGAAGTACAGCCCCAGCATTTT. V gene TRBV18 combines with J gene TRBJ1-5; 7 nucleotides line up with TRBD1. V lost 2 bases to trimming and J lost 7 bases; unmatched junction nucleotides: 5. This CDR3 is 14 amino acids long. Germline CDR1 reads KGHSH; CDR2 reads LQKENI.

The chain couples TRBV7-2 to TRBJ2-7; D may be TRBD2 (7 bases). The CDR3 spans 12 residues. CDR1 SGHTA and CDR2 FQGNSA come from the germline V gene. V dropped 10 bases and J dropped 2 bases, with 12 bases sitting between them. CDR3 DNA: TGTGCCACACGAGGGGGGGCCTACGAGCAGTACTTC. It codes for CATRGGAYEQYF.

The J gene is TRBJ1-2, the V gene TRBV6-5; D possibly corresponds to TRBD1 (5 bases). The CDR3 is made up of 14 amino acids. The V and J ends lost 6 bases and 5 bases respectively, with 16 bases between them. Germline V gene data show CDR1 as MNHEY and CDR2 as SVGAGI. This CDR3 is CASRPTATAYGYTF. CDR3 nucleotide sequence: TGTGCCAGCAGGCCTACTGCGACAGCATATGGCTACACCTTC.

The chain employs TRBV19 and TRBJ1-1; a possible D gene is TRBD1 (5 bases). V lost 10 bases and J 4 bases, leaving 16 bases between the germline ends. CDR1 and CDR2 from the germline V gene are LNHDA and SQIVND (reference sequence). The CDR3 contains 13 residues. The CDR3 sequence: CATGLRGGTEAFF. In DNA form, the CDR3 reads TGTGCCACGGGACTCCGGGGGGGCACTGAAGCTTTCTTT.

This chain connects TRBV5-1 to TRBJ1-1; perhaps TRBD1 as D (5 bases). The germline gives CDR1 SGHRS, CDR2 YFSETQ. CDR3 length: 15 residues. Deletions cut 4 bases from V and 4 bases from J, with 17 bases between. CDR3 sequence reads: CASSPRTFEVTEAFF. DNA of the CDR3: TGCGCCAGCAGCCCGCGGACATTTGAGGTCACTGAAGCTTTCTTT.

CDR3 residues: CASSIQTGRRAFF. The CDR3 bases are TGTGCCAGTAGTATCCAGACTGGCCGTAGGGCTTTCTTT. The V gene is TRBV19, the J gene TRBJ1-1; D is uncertain. V was trimmed by 3 bases and J by 11 bases, leaving 16 bases between them. The germline V gene has CDR1 LNHDA and CDR2 SQIVND (reference sequence). The CDR3 is made up of 13 amino acids.

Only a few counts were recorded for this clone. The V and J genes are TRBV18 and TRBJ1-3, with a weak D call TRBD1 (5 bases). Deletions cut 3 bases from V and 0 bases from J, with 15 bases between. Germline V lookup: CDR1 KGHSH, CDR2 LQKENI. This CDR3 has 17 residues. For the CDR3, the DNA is TGTGCCAGCTCACCCGGCACAGGTCTAAACTCTGGAAACACCATATATTTT. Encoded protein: CASSPGTGLNSGNTIYF.

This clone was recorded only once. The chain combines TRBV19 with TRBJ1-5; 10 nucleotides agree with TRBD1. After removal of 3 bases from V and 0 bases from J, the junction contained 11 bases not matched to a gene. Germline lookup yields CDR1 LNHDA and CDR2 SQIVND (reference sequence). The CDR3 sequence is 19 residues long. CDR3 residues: CASSIRFGTGVNSNQPQHF. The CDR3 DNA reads TGTGCCAGTAGTATCCGGTTTGGGACAGGGGTCAATAGCAATCAGCCCCAGCATTTT.

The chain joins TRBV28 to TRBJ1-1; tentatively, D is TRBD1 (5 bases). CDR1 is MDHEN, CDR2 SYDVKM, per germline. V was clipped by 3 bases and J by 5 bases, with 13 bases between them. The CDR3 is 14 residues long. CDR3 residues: CASSFWARETEAFF. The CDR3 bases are TGTGCCAGCAGTTTTTGGGCCAGGGAGACTGAAGCTTTCTTT.

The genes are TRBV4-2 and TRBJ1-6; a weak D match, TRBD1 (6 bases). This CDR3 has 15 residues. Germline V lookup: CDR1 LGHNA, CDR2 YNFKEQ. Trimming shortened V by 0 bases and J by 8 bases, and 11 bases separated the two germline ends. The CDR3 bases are TGTGCCAGCAGCCAAGATCAGGACAGCTATTCACCCCTCCACTTT. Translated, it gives CASSQDQDSYSPLHF.

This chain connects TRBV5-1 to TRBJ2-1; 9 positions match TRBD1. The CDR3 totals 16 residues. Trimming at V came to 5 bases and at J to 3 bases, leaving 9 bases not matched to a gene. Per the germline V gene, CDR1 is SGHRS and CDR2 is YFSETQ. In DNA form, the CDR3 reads TGCGCCAGCAGTCTTGGAGGGACAGGGCACTACAATGAGCAGTTCTTC. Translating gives CASSLGGTGHYNEQFF.

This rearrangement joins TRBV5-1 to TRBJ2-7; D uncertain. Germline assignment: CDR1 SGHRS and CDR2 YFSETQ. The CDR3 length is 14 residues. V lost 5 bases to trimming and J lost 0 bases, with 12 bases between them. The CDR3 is CASSPDGLSYEQYF. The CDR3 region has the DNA TGCGCCAGCAGTCCGGACGGTCTCTCCTACGAGCAGTACTTC.

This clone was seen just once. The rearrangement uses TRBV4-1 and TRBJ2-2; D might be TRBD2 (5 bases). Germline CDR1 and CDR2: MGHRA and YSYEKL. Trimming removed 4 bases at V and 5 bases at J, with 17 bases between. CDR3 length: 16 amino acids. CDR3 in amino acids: CASSPLGAGQTGELFF. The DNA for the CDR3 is TGCGCCAGCAGCCCATTGGGTGCGGGCCAGACCGGGGAGCTGTTTTTT.